This T cell receptor (beta chain) was sequenced in a study of cytomegalovirus exposure and HLA in healthy donors. In the study overall: In a later analysis, it was reported that the roughly 130 validation repertoires had been produced on the same platform as the 550 to 700 repertoires belonging to the first cohort.

Germline V lookup: CDR1 SGHRS, CDR2 YFSETQ. V shed 1 base and J shed 2 bases, with 6 bases lying between them. The CDR3 spans 13 residues. The protocol was immunoSEQ multiplex PCR, while the TCRdb copy is restricted to in-frame clones and leaves out a portion. The repertoire holds about 78,000 clones, with 90% to 97% as singletons. The rearrangement joins TRBV5-1 to TRBJ2-5; D is unresolved. The sequence was obtained from a man aged 18 to 30 in good health and CMV-seropositive. Sequenced: PBMCs. The CDR3 DNA reads TGCGCCAGCAGCTTGAACAGACAAGAGACCCAGTACTTC. Translating gives CASSLNRQETQYF.